The T cell receptor (beta chain) under discussion was sequenced for a study of T cell responses to AZD1222 COVID-19 vaccine. Study outcomes and limitations: Donors were mostly white British, more females; clonal diversity possibly underestimated. Repertoire samples came only from after the peak T cell response. Nearly half of spike-specific TCRs reportedly target unmutated variant regions.

Produced via immunoSEQ multiplex PCR; TCRdb's table is partial and in-frame only. The sample yields approximately 150,000 clones, 85% to 95% seen once. The CDR3 consists of 16 residues. The germline gives CDR1 LNHDA, CDR2 SQIVND (reference sequence). Germline trimming cut 3 bases from V and 10 bases from J; bases unmatched to any gene: 12. Regarding this clone: Its antigen is unknown.

The TCR sequence derives from an adult in good health. The source material was peripheral blood, sampled on day 0 of AZD1222 vaccination. This chain connects TRBV19 to TRBJ1-2, with 12 bases lining up with TRBD1. The CDR3 protein is CASSIPGTGGISSYTF. The CDR3 DNA reads as TGTGCCAGTAGTATCCCCGGGACAGGGGGCATTAGTTCCTACACCTTC.